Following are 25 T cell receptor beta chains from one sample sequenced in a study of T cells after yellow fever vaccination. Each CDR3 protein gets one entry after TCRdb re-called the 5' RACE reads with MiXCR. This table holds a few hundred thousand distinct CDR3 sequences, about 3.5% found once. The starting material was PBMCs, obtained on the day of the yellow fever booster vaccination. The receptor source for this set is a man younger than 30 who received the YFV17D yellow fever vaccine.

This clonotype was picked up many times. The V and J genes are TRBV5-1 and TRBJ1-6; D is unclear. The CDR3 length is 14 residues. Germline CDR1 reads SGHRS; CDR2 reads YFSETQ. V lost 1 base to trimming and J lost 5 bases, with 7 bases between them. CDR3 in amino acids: CASSLSGDNSPLHF. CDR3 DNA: TGCGCCAGCAGCTTGTCCGGGGATAATTCACCCCTCCACTTT.

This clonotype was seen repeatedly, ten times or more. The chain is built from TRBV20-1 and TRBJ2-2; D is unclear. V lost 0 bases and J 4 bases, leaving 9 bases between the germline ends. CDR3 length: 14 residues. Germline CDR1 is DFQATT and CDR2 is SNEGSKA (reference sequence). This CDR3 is CSAREALGTGELFF. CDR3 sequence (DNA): TGCAGTGCTAGAGAGGCGCTAGGCACCGGGGAGCTGTTTTTT.

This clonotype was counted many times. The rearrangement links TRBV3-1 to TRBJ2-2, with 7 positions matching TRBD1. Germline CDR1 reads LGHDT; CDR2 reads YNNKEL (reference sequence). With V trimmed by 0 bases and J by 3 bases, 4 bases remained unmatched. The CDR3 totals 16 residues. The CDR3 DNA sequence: TGTGCCAGCAGCCAAGATTGGGGACAGTACACCGGGGAGCTGTTTTTT. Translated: CASSQDWGQYTGELFF.

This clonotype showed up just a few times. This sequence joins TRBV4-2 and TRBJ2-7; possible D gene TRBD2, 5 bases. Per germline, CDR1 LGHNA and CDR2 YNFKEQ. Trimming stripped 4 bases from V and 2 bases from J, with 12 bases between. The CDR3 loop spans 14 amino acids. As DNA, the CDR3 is TGTGCCAGCAGCCTAGGACTGGAGACCTACGAGCAGTACTTC. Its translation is CASSLGLETYEQYF.

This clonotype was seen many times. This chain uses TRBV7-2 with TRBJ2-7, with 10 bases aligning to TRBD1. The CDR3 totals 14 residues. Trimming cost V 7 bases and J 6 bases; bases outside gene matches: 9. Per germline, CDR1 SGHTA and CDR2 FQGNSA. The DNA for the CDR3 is TGTGCCAGCACGTTCCGGACAGGGGGAGGCGAGCAGTACTTC. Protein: CASTFRTGGGEQYF.

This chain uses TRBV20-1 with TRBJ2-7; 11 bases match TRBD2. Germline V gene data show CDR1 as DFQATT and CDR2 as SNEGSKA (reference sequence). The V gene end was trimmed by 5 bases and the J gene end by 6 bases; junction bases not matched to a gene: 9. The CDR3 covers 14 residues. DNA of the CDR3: TGCAGTGCTGGCCTTAGCGGGGGGGCGGTCGAGCAGTACGTC. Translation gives CSAGLSGGAVEQYV.

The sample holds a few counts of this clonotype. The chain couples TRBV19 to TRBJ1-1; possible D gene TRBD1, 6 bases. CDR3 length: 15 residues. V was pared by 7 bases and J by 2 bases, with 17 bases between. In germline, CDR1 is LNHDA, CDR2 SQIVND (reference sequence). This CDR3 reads CASTKVNRVNTEAFF. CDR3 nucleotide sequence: TGTGCCAGTACCAAAGTGAACAGGGTTAACACTGAAGCTTTCTTT. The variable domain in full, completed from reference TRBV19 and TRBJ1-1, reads DGGITQSPKYLFRKEGQNVTLSCEQNLNHDAMYWYRQDPGQGLRLIYYSQIVNDFQKGDIAEGYSVSREKKESFPLTVTSAQKNPTAFYLCASTKVNRVNTEAFFGQGTRLTVV.

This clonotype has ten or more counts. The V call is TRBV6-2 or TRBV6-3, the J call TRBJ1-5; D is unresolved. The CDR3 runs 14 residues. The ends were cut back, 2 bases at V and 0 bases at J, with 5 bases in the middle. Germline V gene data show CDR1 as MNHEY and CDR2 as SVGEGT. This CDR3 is CASSYQYSNQPQHF. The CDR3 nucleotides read TGTGCCAGCAGTTACCAGTATAGCAATCAGCCCCAGCATTTT.

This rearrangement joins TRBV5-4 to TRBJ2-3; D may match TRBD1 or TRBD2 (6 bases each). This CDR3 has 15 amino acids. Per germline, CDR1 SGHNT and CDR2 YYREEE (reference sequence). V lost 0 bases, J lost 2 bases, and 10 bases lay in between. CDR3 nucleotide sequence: TGTGCCAGCAGCTTGGGGGGGGACAACACAGATACGCAGTATTTT. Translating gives CASSLGGDNTDTQYF.

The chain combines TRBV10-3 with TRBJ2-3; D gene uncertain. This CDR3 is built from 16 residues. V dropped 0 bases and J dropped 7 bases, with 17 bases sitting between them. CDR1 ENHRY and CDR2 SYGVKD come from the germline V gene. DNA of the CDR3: TGTGCCATCAGTGAGTCTACGCACCCTGTCGAGAATACGCAGTATTTT. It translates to CAISESTHPVENTQYF.

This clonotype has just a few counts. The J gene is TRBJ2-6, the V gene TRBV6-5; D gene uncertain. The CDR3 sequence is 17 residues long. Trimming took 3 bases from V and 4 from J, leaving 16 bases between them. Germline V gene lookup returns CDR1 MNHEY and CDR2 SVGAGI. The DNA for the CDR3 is TGTGCCAGCAGTTATAGGCAGGCGGCGCCCGGGGCCAACGTCCTGACTTTC. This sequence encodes CASSYRQAAPGANVLTF.

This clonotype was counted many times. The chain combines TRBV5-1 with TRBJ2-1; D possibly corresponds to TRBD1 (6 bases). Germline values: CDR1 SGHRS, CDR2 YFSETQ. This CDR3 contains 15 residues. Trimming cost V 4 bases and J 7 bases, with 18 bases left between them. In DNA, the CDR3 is TGCGCCAGCAGCCTTGGAGTTGGGGGCCTAAATGAGCAGTTCTTC. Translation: CASSLGVGGLNEQFF.

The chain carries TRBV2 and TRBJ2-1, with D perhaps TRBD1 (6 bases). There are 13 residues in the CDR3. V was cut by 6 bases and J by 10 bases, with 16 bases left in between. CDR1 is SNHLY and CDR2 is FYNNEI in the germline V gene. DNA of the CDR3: TGTGCCAGCAGCCGAACAGGGAAACACGAGCAGTTCTTC. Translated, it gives CASSRTGKHEQFF.

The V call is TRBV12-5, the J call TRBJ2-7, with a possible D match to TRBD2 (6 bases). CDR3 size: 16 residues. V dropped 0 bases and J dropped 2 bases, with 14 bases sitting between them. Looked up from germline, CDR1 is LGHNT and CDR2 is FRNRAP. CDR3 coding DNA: TGTGCTAGTGGTTTGGTACTCGGGGGAACGCCCTACGAGCAGTACTTC. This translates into CASGLVLGGTPYEQYF.

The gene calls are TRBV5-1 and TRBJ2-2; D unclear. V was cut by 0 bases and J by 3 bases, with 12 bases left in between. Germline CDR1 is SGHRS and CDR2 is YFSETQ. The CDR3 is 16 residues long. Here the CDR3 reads CASSLDAVPYTGELFF. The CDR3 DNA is TGCGCCAGCAGCTTGGACGCGGTCCCATACACCGGGGAGCTGTTTTTT.

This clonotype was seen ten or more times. The CDR3 coding sequence is TGTGCCAGCAGCACTACAGGGGGATTTGCCACTGAAGCTTTCTTT. It codes for CASSTTGGFATEAFF. The rearrangement links TRBV7-8 to TRBJ1-1, with TRBD1 identical over 8 bases. Trimming took 5 bases from V and 4 from J; bases not matched to a gene: 9. From germline, CDR1 is SGHVS and CDR2 FQNEAQ. CDR3 length: 15 amino acids.

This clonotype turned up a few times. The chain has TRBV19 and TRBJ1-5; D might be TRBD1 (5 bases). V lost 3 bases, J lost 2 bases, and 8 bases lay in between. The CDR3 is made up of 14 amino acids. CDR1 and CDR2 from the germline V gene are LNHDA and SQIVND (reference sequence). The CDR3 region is CASSIARGNQPQHF. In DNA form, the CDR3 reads TGTGCCAGTAGTATTGCCAGGGGCAATCAGCCCCAGCATTTT.

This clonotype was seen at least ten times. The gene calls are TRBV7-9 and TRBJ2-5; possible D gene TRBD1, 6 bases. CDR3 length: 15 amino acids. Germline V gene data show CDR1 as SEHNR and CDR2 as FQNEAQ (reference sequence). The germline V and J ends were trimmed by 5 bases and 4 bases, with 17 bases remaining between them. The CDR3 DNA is TGTGCCAGCAGCCCCAGGGGTTTTGAACGAGAGACCCAGTACTTC. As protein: CASSPRGFERETQYF. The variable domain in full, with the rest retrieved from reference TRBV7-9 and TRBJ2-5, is DTGVSQNPRHKITKRGQNVTFRCDPISEHNRLYWYRQTLGQGPEFLTYFQNEAQLEKSRLLSDRFSAERPKGSFSTLEIQRTEQGDSAMYLCASSPRGFERETQYFGPGTRLLVL.

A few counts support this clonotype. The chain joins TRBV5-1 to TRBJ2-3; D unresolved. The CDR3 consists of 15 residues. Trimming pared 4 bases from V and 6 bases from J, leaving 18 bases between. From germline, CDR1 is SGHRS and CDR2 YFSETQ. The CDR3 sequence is CASSPITPIVDTQYF. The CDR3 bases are TGCGCCAGCAGCCCTATTACTCCTATCGTGGATACGCAGTATTTT.

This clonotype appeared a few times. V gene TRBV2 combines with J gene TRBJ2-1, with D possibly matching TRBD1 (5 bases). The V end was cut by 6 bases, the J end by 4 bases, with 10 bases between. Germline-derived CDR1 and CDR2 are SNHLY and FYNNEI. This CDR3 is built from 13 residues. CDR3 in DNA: TGTGCCAGCAGGGGGCTTGGTTACAATGAGCAGTTCTTC. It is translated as CASRGLGYNEQFF.

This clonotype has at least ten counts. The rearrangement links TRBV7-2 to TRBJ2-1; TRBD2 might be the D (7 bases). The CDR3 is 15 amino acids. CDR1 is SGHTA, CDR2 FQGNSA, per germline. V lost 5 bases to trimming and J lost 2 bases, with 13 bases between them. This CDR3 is CASSPRGAPYNEQFF. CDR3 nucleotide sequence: TGTGCCAGCAGCCCCCGGGGGGCCCCCTACAATGAGCAGTTCTTC.

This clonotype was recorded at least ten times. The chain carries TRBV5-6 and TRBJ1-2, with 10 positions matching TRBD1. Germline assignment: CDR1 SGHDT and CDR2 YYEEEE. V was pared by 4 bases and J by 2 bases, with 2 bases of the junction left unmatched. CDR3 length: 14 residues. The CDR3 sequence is CASSAGQGNYGYTF. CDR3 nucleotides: TGTGCCAGCAGCGCGGGACAGGGGAACTATGGCTACACCTTC.

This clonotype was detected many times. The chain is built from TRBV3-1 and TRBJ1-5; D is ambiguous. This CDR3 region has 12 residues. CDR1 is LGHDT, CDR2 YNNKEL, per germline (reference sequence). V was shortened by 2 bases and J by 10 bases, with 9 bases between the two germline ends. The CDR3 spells CASSQLGKPQHF. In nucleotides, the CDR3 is TGTGCCAGCAGCCAACTCGGAAAACCCCAGCATTTT.

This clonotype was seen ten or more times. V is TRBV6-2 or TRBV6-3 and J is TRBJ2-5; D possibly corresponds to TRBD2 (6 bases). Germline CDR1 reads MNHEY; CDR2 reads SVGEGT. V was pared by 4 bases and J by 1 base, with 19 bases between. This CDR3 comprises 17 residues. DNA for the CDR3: TGTGCCAGCAGTTTGGGGGGTAGGCGGTATGGCCAAGAGACCCAGTACTTC. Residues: CASSLGGRRYGQETQYF.

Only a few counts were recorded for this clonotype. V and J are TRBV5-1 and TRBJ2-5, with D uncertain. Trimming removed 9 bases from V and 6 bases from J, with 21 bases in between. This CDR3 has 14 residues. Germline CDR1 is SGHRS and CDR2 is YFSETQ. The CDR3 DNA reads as TGCGCCAACCAAACCGGGCCCGCACCCAAGACCCAGTACTTC. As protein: CANQTGPAPKTQYF. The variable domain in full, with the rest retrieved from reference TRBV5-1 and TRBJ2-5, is KAGVTQTPRYLIKTRGQQVTLSCSPISGHRSVSWYQQTPGQGLQFLFEYFSETQRNKGNFPGRFSGRQFSNSRSEMNVSTLELGDSALYLCANQTGPAPKTQYFGPGTRLLVL.